This record covers a single T cell receptor (beta chain). This sample is drawn from a study of blood T cell repertoires in COVID-19. The overall study: Donors in the United States, Italy and Spain gave samples during acute or convalescent COVID-19.

Germline assignment: CDR1 MNHEY and CDR2 SVGAGI. Trimming removed 3 bases at V and 8 bases at J, with 5 bases between. This CDR3 is 11 amino acids long. This study enrolled people aged 18 to 89 from 24 US geographic areas. Researchers sorted participants into cohorts using their self-reported clinical history. Clones were sequenced by immunoSEQ multiplex PCR, and TCRdb holds only the in-frame ones, with some missing. Of approximately 270,000 clones in the sample, approximately 90% are singletons; the top ten hold approximately 4%. This chain connects TRBV6-5 to TRBJ2-1; D not resolved. The source of this sequence is a woman younger than 45 with acute COVID-19. The sample comprised PBMCs or T cells enriched from blood (not recorded which). The CDR3 reads CASSYSHEQFF. CDR3 nucleotide sequence: TGTGCCAGCAGTTATAGTCATGAGCAGTTCTTC.